A single sample is the source of the 24 T cell receptor beta chains below, sequenced in a study of beta chain features in type 1 diabetes. Investigators reverse transcribed all isolated RNA, so they sequenced expressed TCRB transcripts. Profiling relied on immunoSEQ multiplex PCR, and the TCRdb table lists in-frame clones only, not all of them. The sample lists about 290,000 clones; 8% were seen once. Material: central memory CD4+ T cells from blood. The receptors were sampled from a young woman in good health.

The genes are TRBV6-5 and TRBJ2-1, with 7 nucleotides matching TRBD2. The CDR3 runs to 11 residues. Per the germline V gene, CDR1 is MNHEY and CDR2 is SVGAGI. J lost 7 bases, V lost 7 bases, and 1 base had no gene match. In DNA form, the CDR3 reads TGTGCCAGCACGCGGGAGAATGAGCAGTTCTTC. Translation: CASTRENEQFF.

The chain links TRBV29-1 to TRBJ2-6; D is unresolved. Trimming removed 6 bases from V and 0 bases from J, with 15 bases in between. The germline gives CDR1 SQVTM, CDR2 ANQGSEA. The CDR3 runs to 16 residues. CDR3 in amino acids: CSVETDLGSGANVLTF. In nucleotides, the CDR3 is TGCAGCGTCGAGACGGATCTCGGCTCTGGGGCCAACGTCCTGACTTTC. Together with reference TRBV29-1 and TRBJ2-6, the CDR3 gives the full variable domain: SAVISQKPSRDICQRGTSLTIQCQVDSQVTMMFWYRQQPGQSLTLIATANQGSEATYESGFVIDKFPISRPNLTFSTLTVSNMSPEDSSIYLCSVETDLGSGANVLTFGAGSRLTVL.

This clone was seen only a few times. The chain joins TRBV5-1 to TRBJ2-1; TRBD2 matches at 10 bases. This CDR3 contains 15 residues. CDR1 SGHRS and CDR2 YFSETQ come from the germline V gene. Germline trimming cut 0 bases from V and 10 bases from J; bases unmatched to any gene: 7. The CDR3 sequence is CASSLVAGGTWEQFF. The CDR3 DNA reads TGCGCCAGCAGCTTGGTAGCGGGAGGCACCTGGGAGCAGTTCTTC.

This clone was seen more than once but under ten times. The rearrangement joins TRBV25-1 to TRBJ2-2; 8 nucleotides line up with TRBD2. The CDR3 runs 14 residues. Germline V CDR1 and CDR2: MGHDK, SYGVNS. J lost 0 bases, V lost 6 bases, and 0 bases had no gene match. CDR3 sequence (DNA): TGTGCCAGCAGGGGACTAGCGAACACCGGGGAGCTGTTTTTT. Translating it yields CASRGLANTGELFF.

The chain joins TRBV11-3 to TRBJ2-6; D is undetermined. V gave up 2 bases and J gave up 0 bases, with 2 bases separating them. CDR3 size: 14 residues. Germline lookup yields CDR1 SGHNT and CDR2 YENEEA. The CDR3: CASSLSSGANVLTF. The CDR3 region has the DNA TGTGCCAGCAGCTTATCCTCTGGGGCCAACGTCCTGACTTTC.

The table lists this clone with a few counts. V gene TRBV10-2 combines with J gene TRBJ2-7; TRBD1 is a possible D gene (6 bases). The CDR3 totals 14 residues. Deletions cut 6 bases from V and 0 bases from J, with 12 bases between. The germline V gene encodes CDR1 WSHSY and CDR2 SAAADI. CDR3 in DNA: TGCGCCAGCAGCACAGGGATGCGCTCCTACGAGCAGTACGTC. Protein: CASSTGMRSYEQYV.

The table lists this clone with many counts. The V gene is TRBV7-3, the J gene TRBJ2-3; 8 bases fit TRBD2. Germline CDR1 and CDR2: SGHTA and FQGTGA. The CDR3 sequence is 15 residues long. J gave up 2 bases and V 5 bases, and 6 bases lay outside the gene matches. CDR3 sequence: CASSVSGGDTDTQYF. CDR3 in DNA: TGTGCCAGCAGCGTGAGCGGGGGAGACACAGATACGCAGTATTTT.

The chain has TRBV2 and TRBJ2-3, with a possible D match to TRBD1 (6 bases). The CDR3 covers 15 residues. Trimming shortened V by 4 bases and J by 2 bases, and 13 bases separated the two germline ends. CDR1 and CDR2 (germline): SNHLY, FYNNEI. CDR3 DNA sequence: TGTGCCAGCAGTGGGCGCAGGGGAGTCACAGATACGCAGTATTTT. Its translation: CASSGRRGVTDTQYF.

The J gene is TRBJ2-2, the V gene TRBV7-8; TRBD1 agrees at 8 bases. The V segment lost 3 bases and the J segment 7 bases; nucleotides outside the gene matches: 7. In germline, CDR1 is SGHVS, CDR2 FQNEAQ. This CDR3 is built from 15 residues. The CDR3 is CASSLTGVFIGELFF. The CDR3 nucleotides are TGTGCCAGCAGCTTGACAGGGGTTTTCATCGGGGAGCTGTTTTTT.

This rearrangement joins TRBV14 to TRBJ2-1; 13 nucleotides match TRBD2. The CDR3 extends over 15 amino acids. The V and J ends lost 8 bases and 2 bases, in that order; junction bases with no gene match: 3. The germline gives CDR1 SGHDN, CDR2 FVKESK. CDR3: CASGGTSGTYNEQFF. The DNA for the CDR3 is TGTGCCAGCGGGGGGACTAGCGGGACCTACAATGAGCAGTTCTTC.

V usage is TRBV7-2 and J usage is TRBJ2-3, with 11 bases fitting TRBD2. The V gene's germline CDR1 is SGHTA and CDR2 FQGNSA. The CDR3 has 16 amino acids. The ends lost 3 bases at V and 1 base at J; junction bases unmatched: 3. For the CDR3, the DNA is TGTGCCAGCAGCTTTACTAGCGGGGGACGCACAGATACGCAGTATTTT. Translated, it gives CASSFTSGGRTDTQYF.

In this sample, this clone turned up many times. Other DNA sequences in this specimen translate into the identical CDR3. The CDR3 nucleotides are TGTGCCAGCAGCCTTACGGAGGGCTACACCTTC. Translating it yields CASSLTEGYTF. V is TRBV7-9 and J is TRBJ1-2; no reliable D call. CDR3 size: 11 residues. Per germline, CDR1 SEHNR and CDR2 FQNEAQ (reference sequence). Trimming shortened V by 5 bases and J by 8 bases, and 9 bases separated the two germline ends.

The chain has TRBV7-9 and TRBJ2-5; TRBD1 agrees at 10 bases. Trimming removed 5 bases from V and 5 bases from J; junction bases left unmatched: 8. This CDR3 has 15 residues. The V gene's germline CDR1 is SEHNR and CDR2 FQNEAQ (reference sequence). CDR3 in amino acids: CASSVGRQGAETQYF. DNA for the CDR3: TGTGCCAGCAGCGTTGGAAGACAGGGGGCGGAGACCCAGTACTTC.

This rearrangement joins TRBV7-9 to TRBJ1-5, with D possibly being TRBD1 (6 bases). CDR3 size: 13 residues. V lost 9 bases and J lost 9, with 18 bases in between. Germline assignment: CDR1 SEHNR and CDR2 FQNEAQ (reference sequence). The CDR3 sequence is CASEMGGIGPQHF. CDR3 DNA: TGTGCCAGTGAGATGGGGGGCATTGGGCCCCAGCATTTT.

The sample holds a few counts of this clone. CDR3 nucleotides: TGTGCCAGCAGCGGGACAGGGTCGTATCAGCCCCAGCATTTT. Translating it yields CASSGTGSYQPQHF. The V and J genes are TRBV9 and TRBJ1-5; 8 nucleotides match TRBD1. Germline CDR1 SGDLS, CDR2 YYNGEE. V dropped 3 bases and J dropped 5; count of bases not matched to a gene: 4. This CDR3 is built from 14 residues.

This clone was seen a few times. The chain joins TRBV7-3 to TRBJ1-1; the match to TRBD1 covers 8 bases. Germline loops: CDR1 SGHTA, CDR2 FQGTGA. V was clipped by 5 bases and J by 1 base; unmatched bases: 3. The CDR3 length is 14 residues. The CDR3 region is CASSPGQGNTEAFF. DNA of the CDR3: TGTGCCAGCAGCCCAGGACAGGGGAACACTGAAGCTTTCTTT.

The chain joins TRBV18 to TRBJ1-2; D is perhaps TRBD1 (5 bases). Trimming removed 0 bases from V and 8 bases from J, with 16 bases in between. Germline CDR1 is KGHSH and CDR2 is LQKENI. The CDR3 covers 15 residues. CDR3 sequence reads: CASSPPGDSPRGYTF. The CDR3 nucleotides are TGTGCCAGCTCACCACCGGGCGACAGTCCCCGGGGCTACACCTTC.

The genes are TRBV30 and TRBJ1-4; D is perhaps TRBD1 (6 bases). Germline assignment: CDR1 GTSNPN and CDR2 SVGIG (reference sequence). With 5 bases removed from V and 0 bases from J, the gap between germline ends came to 16 bases. CDR3 size: 16 residues. The CDR3: CAWGRGGSATNEKLFF. In DNA form, the CDR3 reads TGTGCCTGGGGACGAGGGGGGAGTGCAACTAATGAAAAACTGTTTTTT.

The chain employs TRBV7-9 and TRBJ1-1; D is undetermined. The V end lost 1 base, the J end lost 6 bases, and 6 bases lay between the germline ends. The germline V gene has CDR1 SEHNR and CDR2 FQNEAQ (reference sequence). This CDR3 has 12 residues. This CDR3 is CASSLDQAEAFF. CDR3 nucleotide sequence: TGTGCCAGCAGCTTAGATCAAGCTGAAGCTTTCTTT. The complete variable domain, with remaining parts taken from reference TRBV7-9 and TRBJ1-1, reads DTGVSQNPRHKITKRGQNVTFRCDPISEHNRLYWYRQTLGQGPEFLTYFQNEAQLEKSRLLSDRFSAERPKGSFSTLEIQRTEQGDSAMYLCASSLDQAEAFFGQGTRLTVV.

This clone was counted many times. The J gene is TRBJ1-2, the V gene TRBV14; 7 bases align to TRBD1. The CDR3 has 15 amino acids. The trim removed 3 bases at V and 0 bases at J, leaving 4 bases unmatched. Germline values: CDR1 SGHDN, CDR2 FVKESK. The DNA of the CDR3 is TGTGCCAGCAGCCACACAGGGGTGGCTAACTATGGCTACACCTTC. Protein: CASSHTGVANYGYTF.

In this sample, this clone turned up a few times. The chain joins TRBV7-9 to TRBJ1-3; D is undetermined. The CDR3 consists of 13 residues. Trimming took 4 bases from V and 9 from J, leaving 13 bases between them. CDR1 is SEHNR and CDR2 is FQNEAQ in the germline V gene (reference sequence). In DNA form, the CDR3 reads TGTGCCAGCAGCTCCTCTTCGGTCGGCACCATATATTTT. This codes for CASSSSSVGTIYF.

This chain connects TRBV10-3 to TRBJ2-1; D unclear. CDR3 length: 12 amino acids. Germline-derived CDR1 and CDR2 are ENHRY and SYGVKD. Trimming left V 3 bases short and J 6 bases short, with 6 bases between. CDR3 DNA sequence: TGTGCCATCAGTGACGGCAGCAATGAGCAGTTCTTC. Amino acid sequence: CAISDGSNEQFF.

V gene TRBV4-2 combines with J gene TRBJ2-3, with D perhaps matching TRBD1 or TRBD2 (6 bases each). The CDR3 is made up of 16 amino acids. Trimming shortened V by 3 bases and J by 2 bases, and 15 bases separated the two germline ends. CDR1 and CDR2 from the germline V gene are LGHNA and YNFKEQ. The CDR3 region is CASSQNRGTFTDTQYF. CDR3 DNA sequence: TGTGCCAGCAGCCAGAATAGGGGGACTTTCACAGATACGCAGTATTTT.

This clone has more than one count but fewer than ten. A read error is possible here, since a much larger clone lies one base away. The rearrangement links TRBV10-3 to TRBJ2-1; D is possibly TRBD1 (5 bases). This CDR3 is built from 11 residues. Germline V gives CDR1 ENHRY, CDR2 SYGVKD. Trimming removed 10 bases from V and 6 bases from J, with 10 bases in between. CDR3 nucleotide sequence: TGTGCCAGCAGCGACAGCAATGAGCAGTTCTTC. Its translation: CASSDSNEQFF.